These 28 T cell receptor beta chains share one sample of origin, sequenced in a study of graft-versus-host responses after intestinal transplantation. These receptors' antigens are unknown. Generated by immunoSEQ multiplex PCR, the TCRdb table keeps only in-frame clones and is missing some. The data hold 75,000 to 100,000 clones, with 91% observed a single time. The material sequenced was unstimulated CD4+ T cells sorted from spleen or lymph node cells, taken before transplant. The receptor source for this set is a human donor who was the organ donor for an intestinal transplant.

The chain recombines TRBV4-1 with TRBJ2-4; 11 bases are shared with TRBD2. The CDR3 contains 16 residues. J was trimmed by 7 bases and V by 2 bases; bases with no gene match: 7. Germline V gene sequence: CDR1 MGHRA, CDR2 YSYEKL. The CDR3 protein is CASSQYSGGARNIQYF. For the CDR3, the DNA is TGCGCCAGCAGCCAATATAGCGGGGGGGCTCGGAACATTCAGTACTTC.

The CDR3 nucleotides read TGTGCCACCCTCCCCTTCACAGGGCCCTACTATGGCTACACCTTC. This translates into CATLPFTGPYYGYTF. The rearrangement links TRBV6-5 to TRBJ1-2; D possibly corresponds to TRBD1 (6 bases). This CDR3 has 15 residues. Germline V gene lookup returns CDR1 MNHEY and CDR2 SVGAGI. V gave up 10 bases and J gave up 3 bases, with 21 bases separating them.

CDR3 sequence reads: CASSHLQRLAGDQDTQYF. The CDR3 region has the DNA TGTGCCAGCAGCCATCTCCAGCGACTAGCGGGGGACCAAGATACGCAGTATTTT. This chain connects TRBV7-3 to TRBJ2-3; 12 bases match TRBD2. Trimming at V came to 5 bases and at J to 5 bases, leaving 14 bases not matched to a gene. The CDR3 has 18 amino acids. Germline assignment: CDR1 SGHTA and CDR2 FQGTGA. Looking up the rest from reference TRBV7-3 and TRBJ2-3 gives the full variable domain: GAGVSQTPSNKVTEKGKYVELRCDPISGHTALYWYRQSLGQGPEFLIYFQGTGAADDSGLPNDRFFAVRPEGSVSTLKIQRTERGDSAVYLCASSHLQRLAGDQDTQYFGPGTRLTVL.

The chain links TRBV5-4 to TRBJ1-2, with TRBD1 matching 7 bases. The germline V gene has CDR1 SGHNT and CDR2 YYREEE (reference sequence). CDR3 length: 13 residues. Trimming cost V 4 bases and J 4 bases; bases outside gene matches: 4. The CDR3 nucleotides are TGTGCCAGCAGCCCGGGACAGAGCTATGGCTACACCTTC. Translation gives CASSPGQSYGYTF.

The chain carries TRBV18 and TRBJ1-3; D is possibly TRBD1 (6 bases). The CDR3 has 14 residues. The germline CDR1 and CDR2 sequences are KGHSH and LQKENI. Deletions cut 2 bases from V and 4 bases from J, with 9 bases between. The CDR3 DNA follows: TGTGCCAGCTCACCAACAGGGACCGGAAACACCATATATTTT. The encoded protein is CASSPTGTGNTIYF.

The chain uses TRBV7-3 and TRBJ2-3; 9 bases align to TRBD2. This CDR3 comprises 13 residues. Looked up from germline, CDR1 is SGHTA and CDR2 is FQGTGA. With 3 bases clipped from V and 6 bases from J, the junction kept 1 base outside the gene matches. The DNA of the CDR3 is TGTGCCAGCAGCTTTACTAGCGGGGATACGCAGTATTTT. It codes for CASSFTSGDTQYF.

The chain combines TRBV10-3 with TRBJ1-2; possibly TRBD1 for D (6 bases). V gave up 6 bases and J gave up 0 bases, with 11 bases separating them. The CDR3 sequence is 14 residues long. The germline V gene has CDR1 ENHRY and CDR2 SYGVKD. CDR3 amino acids: CAIRWDTANYGYTF. CDR3 bases: TGTGCCATCAGGTGGGACACTGCTAACTATGGCTACACCTTC.

This chain joins TRBV9 and TRBJ2-3; no definite D call. This CDR3 has 15 residues. The germline gives CDR1 SGDLS, CDR2 YYNGEE. Trimming cost V 0 bases and J 2 bases, with 10 bases left between them. This CDR3 reads CASSVEARYTDTQYF. The CDR3 DNA sequence: TGTGCCAGCAGCGTAGAGGCGCGGTACACAGATACGCAGTATTTT.

The genes are TRBV30 and TRBJ1-1; D is uncertain. V lost 2 bases to trimming and J lost 12 bases, with 13 bases between them. Per the germline V gene, CDR1 is GTSNPN and CDR2 is SVGIG (reference sequence). This CDR3 has 11 residues. CDR3 DNA sequence: TGTGCCTGGAGTTCATCGGGGAGGACTTTCTTT. Translating gives CAWSSSGRTFF. The full variable domain, rest sourced from reference TRBV30 and TRBJ1-1, is SQTIHQWPATLVQPVGSPLSLECTVEGTSNPNLYWYRQAAGRGLQLLFYSVGIGQISSEVPQNLSASRPQDRQFILSSKKLLLSDSGFYLCAWSSSGRTFFGQGTRLTVV.

The J gene is TRBJ2-5, the V gene TRBV7-3, with 8 bases identical to TRBD2. V shed 5 bases, J shed 7 bases, and the junction held 6 bases outside the gene matches. CDR1 SGHTA and CDR2 FQGTGA come from the germline V gene. CDR3 size: 13 residues. The CDR3 is CASSASGGRTQYF. The CDR3, as DNA: TGTGCCAGCAGCGCCTCGGGGGGGCGGACCCAGTACTTC.

The chain carries TRBV7-2 and TRBJ1-5; 8 nucleotides agree with TRBD1. Losses at the gene ends were 3 bases for V and 5 bases for J; bases not matched to a gene: 3. CDR1 is SGHTA and CDR2 is FQGNSA in the germline V gene. The CDR3 is made up of 14 amino acids. The CDR3 coding sequence is TGTGCCAGCAGCTTTTCAGGGGGCTATCAGCCCCAGCATTTT. Amino acids: CASSFSGGYQPQHF.

This clone was seen just once. Within the sample, other DNA sequences also encode this same CDR3. The chain is built from TRBV5-1 and TRBJ1-2, with D possibly being TRBD1 (5 bases). CDR1 and CDR2 (germline): SGHRS, YFSETQ. V lost 0 bases and J 2 bases, leaving 11 bases between the germline ends. The CDR3 has 15 residues. DNA for the CDR3: TGCGCCAGCAGCTTGGCCGGGCAGGGCAACTATGGCTACACCTTC. As protein: CASSLAGQGNYGYTF.

The rearrangement links TRBV28 to TRBJ2-2, with a tentative D call TRBD2 (7 bases). V lost 1 base and J lost 4, with 13 bases in between. The CDR3 runs to 16 residues. CDR1 is MDHEN, CDR2 SYDVKM, per germline. This CDR3 reads CASSLFGGRTTGELFF. The CDR3 DNA reads as TGTGCCAGCAGTTTATTCGGGGGGCGTACCACCGGGGAGCTGTTTTTT.

CDR3 residues: CASSHGLAEDYEQYF. DNA for the CDR3: TGCGCCAGCAGCCACGGACTAGCGGAGGACTACGAGCAGTACTTC. V is TRBV4-3 and J is TRBJ2-7; 10 bases align to TRBD2. V shed 3 bases, J shed 3 bases, and the junction held 5 bases outside the gene matches. The CDR3 sequence is 15 residues long. Germline CDR1 reads LGHNA; CDR2 reads YSLEER.

The chain recombines TRBV7-2 with TRBJ1-1, with no clear D. There are 12 residues in the CDR3. Looked up from germline, CDR1 is SGHTA and CDR2 is FQGNSA. V was cut by 1 base and J by 2 bases, with 2 bases left in between. The CDR3 protein is CASSLVNTEAFF. CDR3 nucleotide sequence: TGTGCCAGCAGCTTAGTAAACACTGAAGCTTTCTTT.

The chain recombines TRBV5-6 with TRBJ2-5, with D perhaps matching TRBD2 (5 bases). CDR1 is SGHDT, CDR2 YYEEEE, per germline. Deletions cut 2 bases from V and 2 bases from J, with 13 bases between. The CDR3 contains 15 residues. The CDR3 is CASSFVIAPQETQYF. The CDR3 DNA reads as TGTGCCAGCAGCTTCGTCATAGCGCCACAAGAGACCCAGTACTTC.

The chain is built from TRBV4-2 and TRBJ2-6; a weak D match, TRBD1 (6 bases). This CDR3 contains 18 residues. Germline CDR1 is LGHNA and CDR2 is YNFKEQ. V shed 1 base and J shed 0 bases, with 13 bases lying between them. This CDR3 is CASSQAGTRSSGANVLTF. Written as DNA, the CDR3 is TGTGCCAGCAGCCAAGCCGGGACACGGAGCTCTGGGGCCAACGTCCTGACTTTC.

The rearrangement joins TRBV7-2 to TRBJ2-7, with D possibly matching TRBD2 (6 bases). CDR1 and CDR2 (germline): SGHTA, FQGNSA. The V and J ends lost 5 bases and 5 bases respectively, with 16 bases between them. The CDR3 length is 14 residues. The CDR3 protein is CASSRDFPWDEQYF. The CDR3 region has the DNA TGTGCCAGCAGCAGGGACTTCCCTTGGGACGAGCAGTACTTC.

The chain joins TRBV7-9 to TRBJ1-1; D gene unclear. Germline lookup yields CDR1 SEHNR and CDR2 FQNEAQ (reference sequence). Trimming removed 3 bases from V and 4 bases from J, with 12 bases in between. This CDR3 region has 14 residues. The DNA for the CDR3 is TGTGCCAGCAGCTTGGAGGGCGTCAGCACTGAAGCTTTCTTT. This sequence encodes CASSLEGVSTEAFF.

This clone was recorded only once. The genes are TRBV6-6 and TRBJ1-2; no clear D. This CDR3 is 13 amino acids long. Germline V CDR1 and CDR2: MNHNY, SVGAGI (reference sequence). V lost 2 bases, J lost 6 bases, and 10 bases lay in between. In DNA form, the CDR3 reads TGTGCCAGCAGTTACGGCAGAAGTGATGGCTACACCTTC. Residues: CASSYGRSDGYTF.

The chain joins TRBV7-2 to TRBJ1-6; D perhaps matches TRBD1 (6 bases). The V and J ends lost 5 bases and 0 bases respectively, with 8 bases between them. The CDR3 sequence is 15 residues long. Germline CDR1 and CDR2: SGHTA and FQGNSA. DNA for the CDR3: TGTGCCAGCAGCCAGACAGGCTCCTATAATTCACCCCTCCACTTT. Its protein is CASSQTGSYNSPLHF.

The chain joins TRBV29-1 to TRBJ1-3, with 8 bases matching TRBD1. The CDR3 sequence is 13 residues long. The germline V gene encodes CDR1 SQVTM and CDR2 ANQGSEA. The V gene end was trimmed by 5 bases and the J gene end by 5 bases; junction bases not matched to a gene: 5. This CDR3 is CSVQDRDRNTIYF. Written as DNA, the CDR3 is TGCAGCGTTCAGGACAGGGATAGAAACACCATATATTTT.

The rearrangement links TRBV18 to TRBJ2-1, with D possibly matching TRBD1 (5 bases). Germline assignment: CDR1 KGHSH and CDR2 LQKENI. The CDR3 consists of 17 residues. V dropped 6 bases and J dropped 3 bases, with 21 bases sitting between them. CDR3 bases: TGTGCCAGCTCCTTCCGTCAGGGTGGGGCCCACTACAATGAGCAGTTCTTC. Protein: CASSFRQGGAHYNEQFF.

The chain couples TRBV4-3 to TRBJ1-5; no reliable D call. CDR1 and CDR2 from the germline V gene are LGHNA and YSLEER. Between the trimmed V and J ends, which lost 0 bases and 1 base, there was a span of 7 bases. The CDR3 is 15 amino acids. The CDR3, as DNA: TGCGCCAGCAGCCAAGATCACGGGAGCAATCAGCCCCAGCATTTT. Translation: CASSQDHGSNQPQHF.

The chain combines TRBV5-1 with TRBJ2-5; TRBD2 is a possible D gene (5 bases). The germline V gene encodes CDR1 SGHRS and CDR2 YFSETQ. The CDR3 consists of 15 residues. Trimming took off 4 bases at V and 1 base at J, with 14 bases between the two ends. CDR3 DNA sequence: TGCGCCAGCAGCAGAAACGGGGTCATCCAAGAGACCCAGTACTTC. Protein: CASSRNGVIQETQYF.

J is TRBJ2-7 and V is TRBV4-2, with a possible D match to TRBD2 (6 bases). V was shortened by 0 bases and J by 1 base, with 7 bases between the two germline ends. The CDR3 sequence is 14 residues long. The germline V gene has CDR1 LGHNA and CDR2 YNFKEQ. This CDR3 is CASSQEGLSYEQYF. CDR3 DNA sequence: TGTGCCAGCAGCCAAGAAGGACTATCCTACGAGCAGTACTTC.

The chain has TRBV5-6 and TRBJ2-2; D is undetermined. There are 15 residues in the CDR3. The ends were cut back, 0 bases at V and 4 bases at J, with 10 bases in the middle. In germline, CDR1 is SGHDT, CDR2 YYEEEE. CDR3 in amino acids: CASSLGSVRTGELFF. The CDR3 DNA reads TGTGCCAGCAGCTTGGGTTCAGTTCGCACCGGGGAGCTGTTTTTT. The full variable domain, its missing parts supplied by reference TRBV5-6 and TRBJ2-2, is DAGVTQSPTHLIKTRGQQVTLRCSPKSGHDTVSWYQQALGQGPQFIFQYYEEEERQRGNFPDRFSGHQFPNYSSELNVNALLLGDSALYLCASSLGSVRTGELFFGEGSRLTVL.

The chain has TRBV6-1 and TRBJ1-6, with a weak D call TRBD1 (5 bases). CDR1 is MNHNS and CDR2 is SASEGT in the germline V gene. V was cut by 5 bases and J by 10 bases, with 15 bases left in between. The CDR3 totals 14 residues. CDR3 sequence: CASSPGLRGSPLHF. CDR3 nucleotide sequence: TGTGCCAGCAGTCCGGGACTGAGGGGCTCACCCCTCCACTTT.